This T cell receptor (beta chain) emerged from a study of cytomegalovirus exposure and HLA in healthy donors. Overall study context: An earlier analysis found roughly 100 million unique TCR beta sequences from around 180 million T cells. Study results and caveats: Productive status was seen about 87% or about 30% of the time for most TCR beta V segments in an earlier analysis. Near-uniform donor sequencing depth was presumed by presence/absence analyses.

This clone came up once. The target antigen is unknown. PCR amplification relied on 60 Vbeta primers (plus 13 Jbeta primers). Sequencing was performed with immunoSEQ multiplex PCR; in TCRdb, only in-frame clones are kept and a portion is missing. The table includes under 200,000 clones, around 80% detected once. The sequenced material came from PBMCs. This TCR derives from a woman in her thirties or forties in good health and CMV-seropositive.

CDR3 loop: CAWSAGLGDYTF. In DNA, the CDR3 is TGTGCCTGGAGTGCGGGACTCGGGGACTACACCTTC. V and J are TRBV30 and TRBJ1-2; perhaps TRBD1 as D (5 bases). The CDR3 length is 12 residues. Germline-derived CDR1 and CDR2 are GTSNPN and SVGIG (reference sequence). V was cut by 1 base and J by 10 bases, with 13 bases left in between.